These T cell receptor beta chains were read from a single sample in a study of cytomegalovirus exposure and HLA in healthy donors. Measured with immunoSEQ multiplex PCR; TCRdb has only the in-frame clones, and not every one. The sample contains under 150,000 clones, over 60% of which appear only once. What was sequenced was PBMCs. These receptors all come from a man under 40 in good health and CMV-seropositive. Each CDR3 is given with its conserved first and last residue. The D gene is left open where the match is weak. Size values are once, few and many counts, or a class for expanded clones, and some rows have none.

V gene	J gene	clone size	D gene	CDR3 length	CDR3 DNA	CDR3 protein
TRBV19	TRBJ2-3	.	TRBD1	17	TGTGCCAGTAGGCCCAACCGGGACAGGACTAGCACAGATACGCAGTATTTT	CASRPNRDRTSTDTQYF
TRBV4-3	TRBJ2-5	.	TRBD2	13	TGCGCCAGCAGCCAACGCCCGGGACTAGGGGGGAACTTC	CASSQRPGLGGNF
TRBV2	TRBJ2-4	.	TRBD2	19	TGTGCCAGCAGTGACACACTAGCGGGGGGGCATATAAGCAAAAACAGTCAGTACTTC	CASSDTLAGGHISKNSQYF
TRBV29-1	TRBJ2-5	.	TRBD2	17	TGCAGCGTTGAATACCGGGGGTTGGTAGCGGGGCAAGAGACCCAGTACTTC	CSVEYRGLVAGQETQYF
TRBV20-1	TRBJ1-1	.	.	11	TGCAGTGCTAGGCGGGATACTGAAGCTTTCTTT	CSARRDTEAFF
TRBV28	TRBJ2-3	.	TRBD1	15	TGTGCCAGCAGTTTGGGGACAGGTAGCACAGATACGCAGTATTTT	CASSLGTGSTDTQYF
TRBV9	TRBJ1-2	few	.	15	TGTGCCAGCAGCGTAGGGGGAGCCCAGAACTATGGCTACACCTTC	CASSVGGAQNYGYTF
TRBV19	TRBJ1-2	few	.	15	TGTGCCAGTACCCTAACGTTTGACGGGAACTATGGCTACACCTTC	CASTLTFDGNYGYTF
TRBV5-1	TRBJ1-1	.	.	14	TGCGCCAGCAGCTTTTTCCTTCGGGACACTGAAGCTTTCTTT	CASSFFLRDTEAFF
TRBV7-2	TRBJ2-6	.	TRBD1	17	TGTGCCAGCAGCTTATACGAAGGGGGCACCGGGGCCAACGTCCTGACTTTC	CASSLYEGGTGANVLTF
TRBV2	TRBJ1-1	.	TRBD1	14	TGTGCCAGCAGTACAACAGGGGCCGGCGCTGAAGCTTTCTTT	CASSTTGAGAEAFF
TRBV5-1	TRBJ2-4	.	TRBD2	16	TGCGCCAGCAGCTTGGGGGGCCCTAGCGGCAAAAACATTCAGTACTTC	CASSLGGPSGKNIQYF
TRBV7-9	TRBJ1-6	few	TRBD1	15	TGTGCCAGCAGCTCGGACAGGGAGGAGAATTCACCCCTCCACTTT	CASSSDREENSPLHF
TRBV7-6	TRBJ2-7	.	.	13	TGTGCCAGCAGCTTAGGAGAGGGTGGCGAGCAGTACTTC	CASSLGEGGEQYF